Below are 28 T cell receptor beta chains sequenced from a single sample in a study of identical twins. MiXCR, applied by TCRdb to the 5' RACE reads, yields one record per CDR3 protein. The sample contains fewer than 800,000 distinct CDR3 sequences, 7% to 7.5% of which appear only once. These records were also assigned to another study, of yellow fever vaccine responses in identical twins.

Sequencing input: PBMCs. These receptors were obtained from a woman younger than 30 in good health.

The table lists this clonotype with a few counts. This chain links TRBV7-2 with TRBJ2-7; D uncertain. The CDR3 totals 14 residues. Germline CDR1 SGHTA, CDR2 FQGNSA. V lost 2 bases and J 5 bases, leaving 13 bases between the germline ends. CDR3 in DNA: TGTGCCAGCAGCTTATCTACCAAACGCGACGAGCAGTACTTC. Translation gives CASSLSTKRDEQYF.

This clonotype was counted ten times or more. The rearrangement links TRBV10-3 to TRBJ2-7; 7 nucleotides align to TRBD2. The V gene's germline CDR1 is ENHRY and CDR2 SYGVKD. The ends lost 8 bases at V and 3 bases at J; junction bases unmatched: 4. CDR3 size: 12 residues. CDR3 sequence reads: CAIAGVSYEQYF. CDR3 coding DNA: TGTGCCATCGCGGGAGTCAGCTACGAGCAGTACTTC.

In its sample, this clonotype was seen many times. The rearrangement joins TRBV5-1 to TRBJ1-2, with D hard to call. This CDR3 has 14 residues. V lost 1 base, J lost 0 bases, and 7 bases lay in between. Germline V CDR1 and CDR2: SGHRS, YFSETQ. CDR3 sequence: CASSLMQSNYGYTF. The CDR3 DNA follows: TGCGCCAGCAGCTTGATGCAGTCTAACTATGGCTACACCTTC.

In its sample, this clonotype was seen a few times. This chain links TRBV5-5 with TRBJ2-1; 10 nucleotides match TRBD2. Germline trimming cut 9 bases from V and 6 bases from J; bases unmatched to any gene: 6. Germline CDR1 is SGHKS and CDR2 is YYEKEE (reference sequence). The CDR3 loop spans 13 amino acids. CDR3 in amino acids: CATRGTSANEQFF. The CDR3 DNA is TGTGCCACCCGGGGGACTAGCGCCAATGAGCAGTTCTTC.

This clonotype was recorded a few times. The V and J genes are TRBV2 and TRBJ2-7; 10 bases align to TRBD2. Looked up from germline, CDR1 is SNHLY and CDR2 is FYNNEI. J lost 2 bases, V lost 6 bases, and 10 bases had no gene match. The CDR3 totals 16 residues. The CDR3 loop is CASRTTSGTPPYEQYF. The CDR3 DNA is TGTGCCAGCAGGACAACTAGCGGGACTCCCCCCTACGAGCAGTACTTC. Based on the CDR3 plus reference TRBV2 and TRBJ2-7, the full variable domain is EPEVTQTPSHQVTQMGQEVILRCVPISNHLYFYWYRQILGQKVEFLVSFYNNEISEKSEIFDDQFSVERPDGSNFTLKIRSTKLEDSAMYFCASRTTSGTPPYEQYFGPGTRLTVT.

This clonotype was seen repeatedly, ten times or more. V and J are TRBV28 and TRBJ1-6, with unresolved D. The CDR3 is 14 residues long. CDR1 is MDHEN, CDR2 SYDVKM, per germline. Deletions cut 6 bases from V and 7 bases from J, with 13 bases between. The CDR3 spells CASSLRLPNSPLHF. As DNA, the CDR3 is TGTGCCAGCAGCCTCAGGCTCCCCAATTCACCCCTCCACTTT.

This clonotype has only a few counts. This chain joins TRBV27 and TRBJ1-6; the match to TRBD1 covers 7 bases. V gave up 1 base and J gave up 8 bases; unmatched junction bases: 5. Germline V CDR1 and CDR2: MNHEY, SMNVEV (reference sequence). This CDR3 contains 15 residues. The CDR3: CASSLLGQTDSPLHF. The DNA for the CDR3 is TGTGCCAGCAGTTTATTGGGACAGACGGATTCACCCCTCCACTTT.

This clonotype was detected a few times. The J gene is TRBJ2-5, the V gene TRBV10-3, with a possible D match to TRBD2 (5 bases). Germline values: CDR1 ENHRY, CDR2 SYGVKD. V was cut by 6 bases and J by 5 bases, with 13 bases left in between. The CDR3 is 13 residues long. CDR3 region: CAIRGGRAETQYF. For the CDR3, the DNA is TGTGCCATCAGGGGCGGGCGGGCGGAGACCCAGTACTTC.

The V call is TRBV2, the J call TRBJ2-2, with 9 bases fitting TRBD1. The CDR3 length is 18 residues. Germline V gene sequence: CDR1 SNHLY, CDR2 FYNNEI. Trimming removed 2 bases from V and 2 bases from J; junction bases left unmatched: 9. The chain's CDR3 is CASSETRQGEVNTGELFF. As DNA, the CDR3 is TGTGCCAGCAGTGAAACCCGACAGGGGGAGGTTAACACCGGGGAGCTGTTTTTT.

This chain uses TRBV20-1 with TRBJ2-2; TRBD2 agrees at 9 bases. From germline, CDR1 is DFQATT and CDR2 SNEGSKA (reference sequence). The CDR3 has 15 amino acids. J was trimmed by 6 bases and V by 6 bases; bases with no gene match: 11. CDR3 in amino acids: CSAQKAGGAPGELFF. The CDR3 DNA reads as TGCAGTGCCCAGAAAGCGGGGGGTGCGCCCGGGGAGCTGTTTTTT.

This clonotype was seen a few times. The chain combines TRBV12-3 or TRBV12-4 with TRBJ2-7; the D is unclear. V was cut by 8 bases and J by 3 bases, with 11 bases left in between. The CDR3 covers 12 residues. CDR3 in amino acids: CASRKGRYEQYF. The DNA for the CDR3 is TGTGCCAGCCGGAAAGGGCGCTACGAGCAGTACTTC.

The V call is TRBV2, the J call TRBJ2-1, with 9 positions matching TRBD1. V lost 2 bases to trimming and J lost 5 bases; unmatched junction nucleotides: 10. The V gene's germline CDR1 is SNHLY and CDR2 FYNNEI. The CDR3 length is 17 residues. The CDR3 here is CASSESRGTGWDNEQFF. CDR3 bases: TGTGCCAGCAGTGAAAGTCGAGGGACAGGGTGGGACAATGAGCAGTTCTTC.

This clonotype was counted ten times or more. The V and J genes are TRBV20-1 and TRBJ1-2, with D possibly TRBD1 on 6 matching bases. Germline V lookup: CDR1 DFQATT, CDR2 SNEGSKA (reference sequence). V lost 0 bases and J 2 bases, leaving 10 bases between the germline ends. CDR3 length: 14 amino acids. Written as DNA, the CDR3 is TGCAGTGCTAGAGACCAGGGGATCAACTATGGCTACACCTTC. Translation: CSARDQGINYGYTF.

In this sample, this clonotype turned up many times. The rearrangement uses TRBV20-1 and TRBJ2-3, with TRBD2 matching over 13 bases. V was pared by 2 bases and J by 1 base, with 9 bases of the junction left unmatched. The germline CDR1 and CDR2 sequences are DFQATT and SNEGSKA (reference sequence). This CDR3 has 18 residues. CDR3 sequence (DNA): TGCAGTGCTAGACCACTAGCGGGGGGGCTTCGAGGCACAGATACGCAGTATTTT. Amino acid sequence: CSARPLAGGLRGTDTQYF.

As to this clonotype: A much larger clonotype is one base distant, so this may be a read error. In DNA, the CDR3 is TGTGCCATCAGTCGAGCACCGGGACTTGGGGTCAATGAGCAGTTCTTC. This translates into CAISRAPGLGVNEQFF. The rearrangement links TRBV10-3 to TRBJ2-1, with a weak D call TRBD2 (6 bases). This CDR3 has 16 amino acids. CDR1 and CDR2 from the germline V gene are ENHRY and SYGVKD. V was trimmed by 5 bases and J by 6 bases, leaving 20 bases between them.

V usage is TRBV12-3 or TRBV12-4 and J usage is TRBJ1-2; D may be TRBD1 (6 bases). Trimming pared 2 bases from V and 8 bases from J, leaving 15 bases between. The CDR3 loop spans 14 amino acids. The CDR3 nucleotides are TGTGCCAGCAGTTTAAGGACAGCCTTACAGGGCTACACCTTC. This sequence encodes CASSLRTALQGYTF.

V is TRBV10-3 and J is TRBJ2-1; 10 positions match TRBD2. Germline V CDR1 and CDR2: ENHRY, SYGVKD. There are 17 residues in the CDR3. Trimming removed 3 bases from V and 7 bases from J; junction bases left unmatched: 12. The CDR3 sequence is CAISELGTASGSNEQFF. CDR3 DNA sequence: TGTGCCATCAGTGAATTAGGGACTGCTAGCGGGAGTAATGAGCAGTTCTTC.

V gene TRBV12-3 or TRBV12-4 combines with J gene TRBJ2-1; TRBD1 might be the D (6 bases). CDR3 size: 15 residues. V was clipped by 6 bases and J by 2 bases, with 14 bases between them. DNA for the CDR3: TGTGCCAGCAGCGCAGGGGTGGTTCCCTACAATGAGCAGTTCTTC. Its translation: CASSAGVVPYNEQFF.

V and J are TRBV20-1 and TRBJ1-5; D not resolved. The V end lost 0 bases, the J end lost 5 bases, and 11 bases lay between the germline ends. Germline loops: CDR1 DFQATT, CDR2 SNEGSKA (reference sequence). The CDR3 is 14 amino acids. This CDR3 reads CSARDGVVHQPQHF. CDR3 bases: TGCAGTGCTAGAGACGGGGTGGTTCATCAGCCCCAGCATTTT.

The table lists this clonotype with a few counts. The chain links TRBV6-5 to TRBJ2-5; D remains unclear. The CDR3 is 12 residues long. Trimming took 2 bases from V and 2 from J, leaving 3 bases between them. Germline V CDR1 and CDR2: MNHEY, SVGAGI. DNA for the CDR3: TGTGCCAGCAGTTACGAGCAAGAGACCCAGTACTTC. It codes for CASSYEQETQYF.

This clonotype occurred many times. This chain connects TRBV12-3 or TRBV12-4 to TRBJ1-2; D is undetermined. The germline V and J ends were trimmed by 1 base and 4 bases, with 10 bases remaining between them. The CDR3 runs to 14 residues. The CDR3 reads CASSLDGYPYGYTF. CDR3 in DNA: TGTGCCAGCAGTTTAGACGGGTATCCCTATGGCTACACCTTC.

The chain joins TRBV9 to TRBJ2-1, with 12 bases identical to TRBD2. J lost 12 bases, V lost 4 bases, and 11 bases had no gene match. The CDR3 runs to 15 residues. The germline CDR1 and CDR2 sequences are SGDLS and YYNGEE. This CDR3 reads CASSSLAGGFGVQFF. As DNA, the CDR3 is TGTGCCAGCAGCTCTCTAGCGGGAGGGTTCGGGGTGCAGTTCTTC.

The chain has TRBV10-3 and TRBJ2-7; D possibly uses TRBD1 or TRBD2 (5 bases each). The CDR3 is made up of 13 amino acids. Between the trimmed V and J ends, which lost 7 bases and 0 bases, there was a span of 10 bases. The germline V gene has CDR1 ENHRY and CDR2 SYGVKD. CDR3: CAITGDPSYEQYF. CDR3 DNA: TGTGCCATCACCGGGGACCCCTCCTACGAGCAGTACTTC.

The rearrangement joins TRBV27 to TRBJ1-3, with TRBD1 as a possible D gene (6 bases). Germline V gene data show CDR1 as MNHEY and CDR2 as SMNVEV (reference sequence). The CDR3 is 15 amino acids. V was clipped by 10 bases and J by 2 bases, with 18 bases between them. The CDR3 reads CATRSWGATGNTIYF. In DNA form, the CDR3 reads TGTGCCACTCGTTCGTGGGGGGCCACTGGAAACACCATATATTTT.

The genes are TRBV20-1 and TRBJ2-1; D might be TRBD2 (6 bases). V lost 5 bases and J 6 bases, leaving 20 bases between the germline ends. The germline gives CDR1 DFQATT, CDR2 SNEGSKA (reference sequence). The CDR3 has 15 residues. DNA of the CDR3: TGCAGTGCTGATACCGGGACTGGGAGATTCAATGAGCAGTTCTTC. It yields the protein CSADTGTGRFNEQFF.

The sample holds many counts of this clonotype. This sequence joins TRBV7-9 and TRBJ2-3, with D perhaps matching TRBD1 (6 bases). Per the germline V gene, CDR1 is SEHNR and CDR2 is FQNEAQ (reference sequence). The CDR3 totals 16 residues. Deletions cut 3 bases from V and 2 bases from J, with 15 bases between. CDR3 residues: CASSFGTHLPTDTQYF. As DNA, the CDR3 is TGTGCCAGCAGCTTCGGGACACATCTCCCCACAGATACGCAGTATTTT.

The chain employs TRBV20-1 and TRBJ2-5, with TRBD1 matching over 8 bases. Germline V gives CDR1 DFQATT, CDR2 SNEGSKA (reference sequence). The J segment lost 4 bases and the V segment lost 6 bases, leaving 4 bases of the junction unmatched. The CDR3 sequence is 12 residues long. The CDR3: CSATGARETQYF. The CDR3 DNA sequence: TGCAGTGCGACAGGGGCTCGAGAGACCCAGTACTTC.

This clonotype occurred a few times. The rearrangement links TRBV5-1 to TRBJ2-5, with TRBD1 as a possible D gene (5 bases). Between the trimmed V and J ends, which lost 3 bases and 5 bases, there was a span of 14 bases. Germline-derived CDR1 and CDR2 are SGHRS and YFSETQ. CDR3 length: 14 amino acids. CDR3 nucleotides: TGCGCCAGCAGCTCCAGGGCGCGCCGGGAGACCCAGTACTTC. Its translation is CASSSRARRETQYF. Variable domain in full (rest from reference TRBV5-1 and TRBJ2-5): KAGVTQTPRYLIKTRGQQVTLSCSPISGHRSVSWYQQTPGQGLQFLFEYFSETQRNKGNFPGRFSGRQFSNSRSEMNVSTLELGDSALYLCASSSRARRETQYFGPGTRLLVL.